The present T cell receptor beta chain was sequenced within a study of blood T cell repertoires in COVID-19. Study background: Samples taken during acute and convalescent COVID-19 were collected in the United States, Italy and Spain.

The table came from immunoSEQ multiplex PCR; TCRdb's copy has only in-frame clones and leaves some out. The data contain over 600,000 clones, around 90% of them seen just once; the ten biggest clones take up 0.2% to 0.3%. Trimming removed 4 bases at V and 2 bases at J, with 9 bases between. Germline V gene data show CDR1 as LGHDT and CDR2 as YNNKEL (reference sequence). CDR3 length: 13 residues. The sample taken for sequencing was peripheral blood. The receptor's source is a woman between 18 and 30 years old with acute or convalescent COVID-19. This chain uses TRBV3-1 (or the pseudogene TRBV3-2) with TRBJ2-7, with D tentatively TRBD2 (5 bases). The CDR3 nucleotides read TGTGCCAGCAGCCCCAGAGGGACCTACGAGCAGTACTTC. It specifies CASSPRGTYEQYF.